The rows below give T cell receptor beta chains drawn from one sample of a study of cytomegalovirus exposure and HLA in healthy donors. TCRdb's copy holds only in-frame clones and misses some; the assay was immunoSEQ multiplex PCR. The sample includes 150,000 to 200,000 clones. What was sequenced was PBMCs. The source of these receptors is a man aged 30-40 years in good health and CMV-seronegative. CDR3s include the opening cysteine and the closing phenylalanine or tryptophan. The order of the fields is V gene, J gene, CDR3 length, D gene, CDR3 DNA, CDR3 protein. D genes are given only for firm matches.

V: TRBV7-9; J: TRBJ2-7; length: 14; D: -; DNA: TGTGCCAGCAGCTTGTTAGGGGGTGGCTACGAGCAGTACTTC; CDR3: CASSLLGGGYEQYF
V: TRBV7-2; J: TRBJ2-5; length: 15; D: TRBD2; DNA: TGTGCCAGCAGCTTAGTCGCGGGAGGGGCTCGGACCCAGTACTTC; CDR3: CASSLVAGGARTQYF
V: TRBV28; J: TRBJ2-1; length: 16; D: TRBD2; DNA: TGTGCCAGCAGTTTTTGGGCGGGAGGTTCCCACAATGAGCAGTTCTTC; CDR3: CASSFWAGGSHNEQFF
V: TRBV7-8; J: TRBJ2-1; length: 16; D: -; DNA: TGTGCCAGCAGCTTATATCGGGTGAGCTCCTACAATGAGCAGTTCTTC; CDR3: CASSLYRVSSYNEQFF
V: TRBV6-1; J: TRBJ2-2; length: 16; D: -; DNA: TGTGCCAGCAGTGAAAGGGGCAGGGGGAACACCGGGGAGCTGTTTTTT; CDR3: CASSERGRGNTGELFF
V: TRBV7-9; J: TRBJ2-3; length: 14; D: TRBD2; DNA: TGTGCCAGCAGCTTAGCGGGAGGGGTAGATACGCAGTATTTT; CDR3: CASSLAGGVDTQYF
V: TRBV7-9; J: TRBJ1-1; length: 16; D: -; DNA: TGTGCCAGCAGCTTAGGTCTCTCAACGGGGGACACTGAAGCTTTCTTT; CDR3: CASSLGLSTGDTEAFF
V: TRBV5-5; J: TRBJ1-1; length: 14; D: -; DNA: TGTGCCAGCAGCTTTGAGGGAGCAAGCACTGAAGCTTTCTTT; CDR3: CASSFEGASTEAFF
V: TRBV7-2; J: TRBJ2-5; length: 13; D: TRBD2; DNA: TGTGCCAGCAGCTTCAGCTTTGGGGGGGCCCAGTACTTC; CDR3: CASSFSFGGAQYF
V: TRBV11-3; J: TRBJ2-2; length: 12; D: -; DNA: TGTGCCAGCAGTTATTTTCCCGGGGAGCTGTTTTTT; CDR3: CASSYFPGELFF
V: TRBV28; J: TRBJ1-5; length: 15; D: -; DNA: TGTGCCAGCAATCAATTCGAGACAGCCTATCAGCCCCAGCATTTT; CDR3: CASNQFETAYQPQHF
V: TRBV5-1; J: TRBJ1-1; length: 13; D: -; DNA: TGCGCCAGCAGCTCGGACAAGAACACTGAAGCTTTCTTT; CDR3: CASSSDKNTEAFF
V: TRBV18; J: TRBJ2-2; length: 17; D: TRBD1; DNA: TGTGCCAGCTCACCAAGGAGGACAGGGCTGAACACCGGGGAGCTGTTTTTT; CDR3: CASSPRRTGLNTGELFF
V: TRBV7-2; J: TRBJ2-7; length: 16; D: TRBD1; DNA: TGTGCCAGCAGCTTAGGGTGGACAGGGATCGCCTACGAGCAGTACTTC; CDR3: CASSLGWTGIAYEQYF
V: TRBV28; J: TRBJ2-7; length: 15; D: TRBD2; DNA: TGTGCCAGCAGTTCGGGAGGGAGAGGATACTACGAGCAGTACTTC; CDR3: CASSSGGRGYYEQYF
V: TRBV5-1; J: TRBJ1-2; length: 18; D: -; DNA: TGCGCCAGCAGCTTGGTTCCGCAGGGGCTATCCCCCGACTATGGCTACACCTTC; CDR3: CASSLVPQGLSPDYGYTF
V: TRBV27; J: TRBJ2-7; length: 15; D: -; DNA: TGTGCCAGCAGGCGGGGACAGACCCATTCCTACGAGCAGTACTTC; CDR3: CASRRGQTHSYEQYF
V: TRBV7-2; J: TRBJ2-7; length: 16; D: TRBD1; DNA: TGTGCCAGCAGCCCAGCTATCGGGACAGCCTACTACGAGCAGTACTTC; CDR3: CASSPAIGTAYYEQYF
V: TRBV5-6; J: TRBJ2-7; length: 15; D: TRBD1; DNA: TGTGCCAGCAGCTTCGGACAGGGGGGCTTCTCCGAGCAGTACTTC; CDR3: CASSFGQGGFSEQYF
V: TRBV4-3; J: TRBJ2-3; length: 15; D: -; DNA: TGCGCCAGCAGCCAAGATCCTGGAGAGGCAGATACGCAGTATTTT; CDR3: CASSQDPGEADTQYF
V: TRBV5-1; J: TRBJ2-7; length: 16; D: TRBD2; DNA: TGCGCCAGCAGCTTGGCCAGGACTAGCGGGGTTTACGAGCAGTACTTC; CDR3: CASSLARTSGVYEQYF
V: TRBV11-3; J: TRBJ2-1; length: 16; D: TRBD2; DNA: TGTGCCAGCAGCCCTAGCGGTGCGGGATCTTACAATGAGCAGTTCTTC; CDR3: CASSPSGAGSYNEQFF
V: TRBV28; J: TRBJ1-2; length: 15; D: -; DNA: TGTGCCAGCAGTTTAGGGCAGGGCGACCTTTATGGCTACACCTTC; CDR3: CASSLGQGDLYGYTF
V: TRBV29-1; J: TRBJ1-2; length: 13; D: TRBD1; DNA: TGCAGCGTTGAAAGGTCACAGGGGGCAGAGAGAACCTTC; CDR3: CSVERSQGAERTF